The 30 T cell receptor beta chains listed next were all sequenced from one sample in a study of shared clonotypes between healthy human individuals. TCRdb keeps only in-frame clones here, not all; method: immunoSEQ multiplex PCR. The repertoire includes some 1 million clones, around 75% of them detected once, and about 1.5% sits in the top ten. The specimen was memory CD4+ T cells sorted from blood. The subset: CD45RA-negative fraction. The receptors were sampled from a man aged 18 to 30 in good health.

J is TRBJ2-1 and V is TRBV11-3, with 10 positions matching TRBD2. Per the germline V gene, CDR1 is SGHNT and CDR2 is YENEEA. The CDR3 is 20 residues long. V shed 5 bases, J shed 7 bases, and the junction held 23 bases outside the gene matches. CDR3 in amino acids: CASSLGLGLAGAGDPNEQFF. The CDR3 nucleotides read TGTGCCAGCAGCCTAGGCCTAGGCCTAGCGGGAGCGGGCGATCCAAATGAGCAGTTCTTC.

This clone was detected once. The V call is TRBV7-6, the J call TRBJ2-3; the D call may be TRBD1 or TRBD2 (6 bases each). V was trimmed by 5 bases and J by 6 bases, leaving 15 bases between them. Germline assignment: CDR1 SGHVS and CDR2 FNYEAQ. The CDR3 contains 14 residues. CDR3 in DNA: TGTGCCAGCAGCCTTGGGGGGCCCCCGGATACGCAGTATTTT. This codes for CASSLGGPPDTQYF.

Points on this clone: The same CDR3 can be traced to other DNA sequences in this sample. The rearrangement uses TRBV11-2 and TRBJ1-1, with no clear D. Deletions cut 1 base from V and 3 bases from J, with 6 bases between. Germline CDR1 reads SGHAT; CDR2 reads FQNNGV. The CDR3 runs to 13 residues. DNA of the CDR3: TGTGCCAGCAGCTTAGTCCCGGACACTGAAGCTTTCTTT. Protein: CASSLVPDTEAFF.

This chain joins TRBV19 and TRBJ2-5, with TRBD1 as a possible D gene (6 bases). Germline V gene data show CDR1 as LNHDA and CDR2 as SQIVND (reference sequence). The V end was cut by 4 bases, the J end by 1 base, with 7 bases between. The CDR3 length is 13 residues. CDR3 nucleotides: TGTGCCAGTAGTAGACAGGCCCAAGAGACCCAGTACTTC. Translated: CASSRQAQETQYF.

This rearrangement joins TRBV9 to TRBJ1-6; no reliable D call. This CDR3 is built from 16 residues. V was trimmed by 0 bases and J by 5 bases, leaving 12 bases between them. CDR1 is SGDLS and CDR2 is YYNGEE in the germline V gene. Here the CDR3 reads CASSVDGGLNNSPLHF. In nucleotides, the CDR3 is TGTGCCAGCAGCGTAGATGGCGGGCTGAATAATTCACCCCTCCACTTT.

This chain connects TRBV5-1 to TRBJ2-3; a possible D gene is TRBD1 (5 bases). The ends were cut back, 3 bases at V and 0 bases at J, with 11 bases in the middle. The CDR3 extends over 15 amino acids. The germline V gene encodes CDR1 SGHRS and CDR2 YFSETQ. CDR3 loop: CASSSLGVSTDTQYF. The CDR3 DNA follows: TGCGCCAGCAGCTCCCTAGGGGTGAGCACAGATACGCAGTATTTT.

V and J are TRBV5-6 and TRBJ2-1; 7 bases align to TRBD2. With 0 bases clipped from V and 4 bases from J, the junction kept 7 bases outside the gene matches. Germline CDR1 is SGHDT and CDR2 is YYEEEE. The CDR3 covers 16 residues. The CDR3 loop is CASSLASSGGYNEQFF. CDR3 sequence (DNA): TGTGCCAGCAGCTTGGCCTCCTCCGGGGGGTACAATGAGCAGTTCTTC.

In nucleotides, the CDR3 is TGTGCCAGCAGTGAACAGCGCTGGGGTACCGGGGAGCTGTTTTTT. It codes for CASSEQRWGTGELFF. The chain carries TRBV6-1 and TRBJ2-2; D call uncertain. The CDR3 runs 15 residues. V was trimmed by 2 bases and J by 5 bases, leaving 12 bases between them. Germline-derived CDR1 and CDR2 are MNHNS and SASEGT.

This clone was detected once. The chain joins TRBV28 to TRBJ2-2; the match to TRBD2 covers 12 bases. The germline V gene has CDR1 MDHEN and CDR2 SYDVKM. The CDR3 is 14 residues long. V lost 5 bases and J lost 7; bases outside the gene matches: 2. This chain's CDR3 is CASSPGLAGGELFF. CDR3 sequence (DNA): TGTGCCAGCAGTCCGGGACTAGCGGGCGGGGAGCTGTTTTTT.

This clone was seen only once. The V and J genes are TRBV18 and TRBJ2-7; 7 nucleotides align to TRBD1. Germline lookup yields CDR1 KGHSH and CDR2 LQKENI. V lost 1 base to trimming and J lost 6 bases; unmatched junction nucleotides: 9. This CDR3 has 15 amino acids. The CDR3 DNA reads TGTGCCAGCTCACCACGGAAGGGGGCTGCTCCCGAGCAGTACTTC. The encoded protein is CASSPRKGAAPEQYF.

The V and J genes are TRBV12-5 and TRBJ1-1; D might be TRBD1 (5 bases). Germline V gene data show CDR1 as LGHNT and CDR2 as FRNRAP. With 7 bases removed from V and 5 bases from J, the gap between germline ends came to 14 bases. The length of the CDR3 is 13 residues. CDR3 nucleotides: TGTGCTAGTGTCCGGGGCAGGGAGACTGAAGCTTTCTTT. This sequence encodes CASVRGRETEAFF.

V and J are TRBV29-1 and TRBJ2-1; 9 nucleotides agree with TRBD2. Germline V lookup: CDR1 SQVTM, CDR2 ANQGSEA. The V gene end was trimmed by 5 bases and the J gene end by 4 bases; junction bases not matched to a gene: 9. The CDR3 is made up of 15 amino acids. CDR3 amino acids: CSVSNGLAYYNEQFF. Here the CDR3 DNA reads TGCAGCGTTTCAAACGGACTAGCGTATTACAATGAGCAGTTCTTC.

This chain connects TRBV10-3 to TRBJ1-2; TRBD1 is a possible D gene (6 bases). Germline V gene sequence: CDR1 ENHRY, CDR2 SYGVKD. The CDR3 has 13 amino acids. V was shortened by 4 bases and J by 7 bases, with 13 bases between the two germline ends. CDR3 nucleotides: TGTGCCATCAGTGCCACTGGACAGTTTGGCTACACCTTC. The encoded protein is CAISATGQFGYTF.

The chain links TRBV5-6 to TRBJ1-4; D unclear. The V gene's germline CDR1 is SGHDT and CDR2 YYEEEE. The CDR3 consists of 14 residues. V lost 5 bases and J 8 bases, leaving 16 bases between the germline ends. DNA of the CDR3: TGTGCCAGCAGTATCAGAGAGGTGTCCGAAAAACTGTTTTTT. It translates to CASSIREVSEKLFF. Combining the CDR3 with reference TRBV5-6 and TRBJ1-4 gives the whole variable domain DAGVTQSPTHLIKTRGQQVTLRCSPKSGHDTVSWYQQALGQGPQFIFQYYEEEERQRGNFPDRFSGHQFPNYSSELNVNALLLGDSALYLCASSIREVSEKLFFGSGTQLSVL.

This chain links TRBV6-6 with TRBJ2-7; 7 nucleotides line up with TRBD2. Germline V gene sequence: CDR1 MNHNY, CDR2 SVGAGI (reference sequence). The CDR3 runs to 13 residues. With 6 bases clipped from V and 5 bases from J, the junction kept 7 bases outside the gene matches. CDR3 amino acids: CASSRGSADEQYF. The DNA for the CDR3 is TGTGCCAGCAGCCGCGGGAGTGCAGACGAGCAGTACTTC.

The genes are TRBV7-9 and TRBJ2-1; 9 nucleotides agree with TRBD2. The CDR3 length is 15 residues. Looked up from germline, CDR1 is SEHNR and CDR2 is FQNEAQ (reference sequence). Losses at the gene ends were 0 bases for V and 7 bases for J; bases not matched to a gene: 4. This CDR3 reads CASSLAAGGRNEQFF. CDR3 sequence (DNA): TGTGCCAGCAGCTTAGCGGCGGGGGGGCGGAATGAGCAGTTCTTC.

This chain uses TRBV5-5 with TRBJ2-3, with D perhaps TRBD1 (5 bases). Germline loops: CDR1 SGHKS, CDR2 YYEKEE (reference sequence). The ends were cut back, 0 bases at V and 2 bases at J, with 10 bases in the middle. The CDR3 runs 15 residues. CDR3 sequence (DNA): TGTGCCAGCAGCTTGGGGGGCGGAATCACAGATACGCAGTATTTT. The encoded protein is CASSLGGGITDTQYF.

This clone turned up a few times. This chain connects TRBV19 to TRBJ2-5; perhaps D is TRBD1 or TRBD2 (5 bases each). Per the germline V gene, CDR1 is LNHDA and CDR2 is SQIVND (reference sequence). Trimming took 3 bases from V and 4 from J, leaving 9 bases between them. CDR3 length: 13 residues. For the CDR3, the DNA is TGTGCCAGTAGTATTCCCGGGGCAGAGACCCAGTACTTC. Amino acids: CASSIPGAETQYF.

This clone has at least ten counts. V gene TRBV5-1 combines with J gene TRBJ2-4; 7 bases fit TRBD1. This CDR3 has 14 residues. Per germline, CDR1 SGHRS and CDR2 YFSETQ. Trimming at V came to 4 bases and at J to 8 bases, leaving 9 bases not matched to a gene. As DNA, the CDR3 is TGCGCCAGCAGCGCCAAGACAGGGTGGGACATTCAGTACTTC. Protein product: CASSAKTGWDIQYF.

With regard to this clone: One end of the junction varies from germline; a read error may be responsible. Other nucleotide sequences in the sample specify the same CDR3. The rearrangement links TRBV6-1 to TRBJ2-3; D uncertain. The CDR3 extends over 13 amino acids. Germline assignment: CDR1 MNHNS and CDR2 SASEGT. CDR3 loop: CASSEDVGIAQYF. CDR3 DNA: TGCGCCAGCAGTGAAGATGTGGGAATCGCGCAGTATTTT.

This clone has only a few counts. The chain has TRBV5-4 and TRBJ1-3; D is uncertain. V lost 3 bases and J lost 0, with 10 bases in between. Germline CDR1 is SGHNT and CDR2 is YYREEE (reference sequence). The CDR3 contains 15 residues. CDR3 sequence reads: CASSSRDLSGNTIYF. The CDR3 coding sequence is TGTGCCAGCAGCTCCCGGGATCTCTCTGGAAACACCATATATTTT.

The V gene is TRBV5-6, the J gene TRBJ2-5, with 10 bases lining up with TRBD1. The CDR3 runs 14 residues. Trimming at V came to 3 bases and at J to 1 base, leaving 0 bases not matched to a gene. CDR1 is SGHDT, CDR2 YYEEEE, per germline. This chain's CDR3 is CASSWTGGQETQYF. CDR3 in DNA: TGTGCCAGCAGCTGGACAGGGGGCCAAGAGACCCAGTACTTC.

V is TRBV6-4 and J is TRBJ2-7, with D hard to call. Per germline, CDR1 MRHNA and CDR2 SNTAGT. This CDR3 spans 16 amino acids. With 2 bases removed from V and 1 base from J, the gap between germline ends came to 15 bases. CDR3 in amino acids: CASSDNALGISYEQYF. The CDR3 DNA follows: TGTGCCAGCAGTGACAACGCCTTGGGGATTTCCTACGAGCAGTACTTC.

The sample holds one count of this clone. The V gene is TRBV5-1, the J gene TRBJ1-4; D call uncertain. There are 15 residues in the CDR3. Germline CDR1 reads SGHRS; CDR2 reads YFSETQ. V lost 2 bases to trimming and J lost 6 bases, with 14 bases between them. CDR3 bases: TGCGCCAGCAGCTTTCTCGGGTTAAGGGATGAAAAACTGTTTTTT. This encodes CASSFLGLRDEKLFF.

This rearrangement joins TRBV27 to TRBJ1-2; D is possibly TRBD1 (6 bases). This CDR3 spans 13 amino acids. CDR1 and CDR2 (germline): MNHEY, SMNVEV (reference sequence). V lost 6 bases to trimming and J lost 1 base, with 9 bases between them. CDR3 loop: CASREGGNYGYTF. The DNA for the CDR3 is TGTGCCAGCAGGGAAGGGGGTAACTATGGCTACACCTTC.

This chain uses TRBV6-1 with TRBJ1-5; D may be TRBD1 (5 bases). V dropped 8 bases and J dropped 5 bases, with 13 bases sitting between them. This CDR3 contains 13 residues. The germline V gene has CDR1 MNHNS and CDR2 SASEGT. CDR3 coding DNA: TGTGCCAGCGTTGGGGCCGCGGATCAGCCCCAGCATTTT. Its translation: CASVGAADQPQHF.

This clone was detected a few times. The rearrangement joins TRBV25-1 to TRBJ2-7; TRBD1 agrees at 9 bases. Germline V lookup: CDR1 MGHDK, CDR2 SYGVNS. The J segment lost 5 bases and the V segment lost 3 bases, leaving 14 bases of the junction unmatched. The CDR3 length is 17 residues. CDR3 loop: CASSDRTRQGGLNEQYF. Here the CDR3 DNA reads TGTGCCAGCAGTGACAGGACTAGACAGGGGGGGTTGAACGAGCAGTACTTC.

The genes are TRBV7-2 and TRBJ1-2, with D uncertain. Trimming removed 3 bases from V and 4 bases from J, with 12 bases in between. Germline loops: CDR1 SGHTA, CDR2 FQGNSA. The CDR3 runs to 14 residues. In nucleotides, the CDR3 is TGTGCCAGCAGCTTGGCGGAGCCTAGCTATGGCTACACCTTC. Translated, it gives CASSLAEPSYGYTF.

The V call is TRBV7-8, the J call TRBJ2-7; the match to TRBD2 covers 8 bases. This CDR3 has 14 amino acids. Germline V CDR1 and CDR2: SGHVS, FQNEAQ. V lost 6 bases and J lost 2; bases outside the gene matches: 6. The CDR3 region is CASRGSGGAYEQYF. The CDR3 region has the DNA TGTGCCAGCAGGGGCTCGGGGGGGGCCTACGAGCAGTACTTC.

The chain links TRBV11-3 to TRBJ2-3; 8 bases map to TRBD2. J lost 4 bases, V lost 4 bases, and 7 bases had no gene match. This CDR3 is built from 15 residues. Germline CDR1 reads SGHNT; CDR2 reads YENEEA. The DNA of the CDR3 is TGTGCCAGCAGCTCGGACGGGGGGGCGGCAGATACGCAGTATTTT. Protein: CASSSDGGAADTQYF.